This TCR beta chain was identified during a study of cytomegalovirus exposure and HLA in healthy donors. The PCR was carried out with 60 Vbeta primers and 13 Jbeta primers. Some clones are missing from TCRdb's copy, which holds only in-frame ones; the method was immunoSEQ multiplex PCR. In the table there are about 150,000 clones, around 84% of which are singletons. Trimming shortened V by 2 bases and J by 7 bases, and 12 bases separated the two germline ends. There are 14 residues in the CDR3. CDR1 is MDHEN, CDR2 SYDVKM, per germline. This sequence joins TRBV28 and TRBJ2-1; no clear D gene. This receptor was taken from a man aged 18 to 30 in good health and CMV-seronegative. Sequencing was done on a sample of PBMCs. CDR3 region: CASSLPRLGNEQFF. The CDR3 coding sequence is TGTGCCAGCAGTTTACCCAGGTTAGGAAATGAGCAGTTCTTC. The full variable domain, its missing parts supplied by reference TRBV28 and TRBJ2-1, is DVKVTQSSRYLVKRTGEKVFLECVQDMDHENMFWYRQDPGLGLRLIYFSYDVKMKEKGDIPEGYSVSREKKERFSLILESASTNQTSMYLCASSLPRLGNEQFFGPGTRLTVL.